The 14 T cell receptor beta chains in this list originate from one sample, sequenced in a study of T cells after yellow fever vaccination. TCRdb analysed the 5' RACE reads with MiXCR anew, one entry per CDR3 protein. This table holds 35,000 to 55,000 distinct CDR3 sequences, 6.8% found once. The specimen was CD8+ T cells not binding an NS4B(214-222) dextramer, sorted from PBMCs, collected 45 days after the yellow fever booster vaccination. The origin of the receptors is a man under 40 who received the YFV17D yellow fever vaccine.

This clonotype has at least ten counts. The chain recombines TRBV5-1 with TRBJ2-7; D possibly corresponds to TRBD1 (7 bases). This CDR3 is built from 16 residues. The germline V gene encodes CDR1 SGHRS and CDR2 YFSETQ. The V and J ends lost 0 bases and 0 bases respectively, with 13 bases between them. DNA for the CDR3: TGCGCCAGCAGCTTGGGGAGGGACAGAAGCTCCTACGAGCAGTACTTC. Protein product: CASSLGRDRSSYEQYF.

This clonotype was seen more than once but under ten times. The chain has TRBV20-1 and TRBJ2-5; 7 bases align to TRBD1. The CDR3 length is 12 residues. Germline V gene sequence: CDR1 DFQATT, CDR2 SNEGSKA (reference sequence). Unmatched junction bases numbered 2, after V lost 5 bases and J lost 2 bases. The CDR3 nucleotides are TGCAGTGCTGGGACAGAACAAGAGACCCAGTACTTC. Translation gives CSAGTEQETQYF.

This clonotype was recorded at least ten times. The chain links TRBV12-3 or TRBV12-4 to TRBJ2-5; D might be TRBD2 (5 bases). V was pared by 6 bases and J by 4 bases, with 12 bases between. The CDR3 consists of 13 residues. For the CDR3, the DNA is TGTGCCAGCAGACTTCCAGGAGGAGAGACCCAGTACTTC. This translates into CASRLPGGETQYF.

This clonotype has ten or more counts. J is TRBJ1-4 and V is TRBV7-9, with D unresolved. The length of the CDR3 is 15 residues. Trimming took off 6 bases at V and 6 bases at J, with 17 bases between the two ends. Germline CDR1 reads SEHNR; CDR2 reads FQNEAQ (reference sequence). CDR3: CASSPEDGPYEKLFF. For the CDR3, the DNA is TGTGCCAGCAGTCCAGAGGACGGTCCTTATGAAAAACTGTTTTTT.

V gene TRBV6-1 combines with J gene TRBJ2-2, with TRBD2 identical over 7 bases. Looked up from germline, CDR1 is MNHNS and CDR2 is SASEGT. The J segment lost 0 bases and the V segment lost 10 bases, leaving 8 bases of the junction unmatched. The CDR3 extends over 15 amino acids. CDR3 sequence reads: CATKSRGANTGELFF. For the CDR3, the DNA is TGTGCCACCAAGAGTCGGGGGGCGAACACCGGGGAGCTGTTTTTT.

In the case of this clonotype: A much larger clone is a single base away; this may be a read error. This chain links TRBV11-2 with TRBJ2-7; D uncertain. Germline assignment: CDR1 SGHAT and CDR2 FQNNGV. The CDR3 totals 13 residues. The CDR3: CASSLGNAAEQHF. Written as DNA, the CDR3 is TGTGCCAGCAGCTTAGGTAACGCTGCCGAGCAGCACTTC.

This clonotype has ten or more counts. This sequence joins TRBV2 and TRBJ2-3; TRBD1 is a possible D gene (6 bases). The germline V gene encodes CDR1 SNHLY and CDR2 FYNNEI. This CDR3 is built from 16 residues. The V and J ends lost 6 bases and 8 bases respectively, with 24 bases between them. The CDR3 region is CASSDRPSMEIGTQYF. The CDR3, as DNA: TGTGCCAGCAGCGACAGGCCTAGCATGGAGATCGGTACGCAGTATTTT.

Many counts were recorded for this clonotype. The CDR3 coding sequence is TGTGCCAGCAGTTTAGTAGCGGGAGCTGATGCAAATGAGCAGTTCTTC. Translated: CASSLVAGADANEQFF. This chain links TRBV6-5 with TRBJ2-1; TRBD2 matches 9 bases. V lost 4 bases, J lost 7 bases, and 11 bases stayed unmatched. The CDR3 spans 16 residues. Germline lookup yields CDR1 MNHEY and CDR2 SVGAGI.

The rearrangement joins TRBV18 to TRBJ2-1; 8 bases map to TRBD2. The V segment lost 3 bases and the J segment 12 bases; nucleotides outside the gene matches: 7. This CDR3 contains 13 residues. Germline assignment: CDR1 KGHSH and CDR2 LQKENI. CDR3 amino acids: CASSPKLAEGQFF. The DNA for the CDR3 is TGTGCCAGCTCACCCAAACTAGCGGAGGGGCAGTTCTTC.

The rearrangement links TRBV3-1 to TRBJ2-1; 11 positions match TRBD2. The CDR3 loop spans 17 amino acids. V was pared by 11 bases and J by 5 bases, with 17 bases of the junction left unmatched. Germline lookup yields CDR1 LGHDT and CDR2 YNNKEL (reference sequence). The CDR3, as DNA: TGTGCCTGCACCGAACGTCTTGGGACTAGCGGCAACAATGAGCAGTTCTTC. It encodes CACTERLGTSGNNEQFF.

This clonotype has at least ten counts. The chain joins TRBV24-1 to TRBJ2-7, with a tentative D call TRBD2 (6 bases). V was cut by 2 bases and J by 3 bases, with 10 bases left in between. Germline assignment: CDR1 KGHDR and CDR2 SFDVKD. This CDR3 region has 14 residues. CDR3 DNA sequence: TGTGCCACCAGTGATTGGACGGAGGGCTACGAGCAGTACTTC. This encodes CATSDWTEGYEQYF.

J is TRBJ1-5 and V is TRBV3-1; D is ambiguous. The V and J ends lost 0 bases and 7 bases respectively, with 10 bases between them. The CDR3 runs to 14 residues. CDR1 and CDR2 (germline): LGHDT, YNNKEL (reference sequence). The CDR3 loop reads CASSQDSSGQPQHF. The DNA for the CDR3 is TGTGCCAGCAGCCAAGACTCCTCGGGCCAGCCCCAGCATTTT.

This clonotype was detected many times. The rearrangement links TRBV23-1 to TRBJ2-7, with 7 bases matching TRBD2. TRBV23-1 belongs to the ORF category, with a function that is uncertain. This CDR3 region has 16 residues. The J segment lost 2 bases and the V segment lost 8 bases, leaving 15 bases of the junction unmatched. DNA of the CDR3: TGCGCCAGCCTTCCCTCCGGGCGGGGGACCACCTACGAGCAGTACTTC. Amino acids: CASLPSGRGTTYEQYF.

This clonotype has ten or more counts. The CDR3 loop reads CATGRDNSYNEQFF. For the CDR3, the DNA is TGTGCCACCGGTAGGGACAACTCCTACAATGAGCAGTTCTTC. V usage is TRBV24-1 and J usage is TRBJ2-1; tentatively, D is TRBD1 (6 bases). Germline assignment: CDR1 KGHDR and CDR2 SFDVKD. The CDR3 is 14 residues long. The germline V and J ends were trimmed by 9 bases and 0 bases, with 11 bases remaining between them.